One sample yielded the 9 T cell receptor beta chains listed below, sequenced in a study of cytomegalovirus exposure and HLA in healthy donors. With 60 Vbeta and 13 Jbeta primers, the PCR was carried out. TCRdb's copy holds only in-frame clones and misses some; the assay was immunoSEQ multiplex PCR. The table shows 90,000 to 110,000 clones, with more than 65% occurring only once. Sequences were obtained from PBMCs. Every receptor here comes from a man aged 40-49 years in good health and CMV-seropositive.

The V gene is TRBV27, the J gene TRBJ1-5, with D hard to call. Germline CDR1 is MNHEY and CDR2 is SMNVEV (reference sequence). V gave up 8 bases and J gave up 3 bases, with 11 bases separating them. The CDR3 consists of 13 residues. This chain's CDR3 is CASSPSFNQPQHF. CDR3 DNA: TGTGCCAGCTCCCCCTCCTTCAATCAGCCCCAGCATTTT.

The chain has TRBV27 and TRBJ1-6; 9 bases fit TRBD1. V lost 8 bases, J lost 9 bases, and 11 bases stayed unmatched. The CDR3 loop spans 15 amino acids. Germline V gene lookup returns CDR1 MNHEY and CDR2 SMNVEV (reference sequence). CDR3 DNA sequence: TGTGCCAGCTCCCTTGACGGACAGGGGACTTCACCCCTCCACTTT. Its translation: CASSLDGQGTSPLHF.

This chain links TRBV15 with TRBJ2-1; D is perhaps TRBD2 (6 bases). This CDR3 comprises 19 residues. The V gene's germline CDR1 is LNHNV and CDR2 YYDKDF (reference sequence). V was trimmed by 3 bases and J by 4 bases, leaving 25 bases between them. The CDR3 nucleotides are TGTGCCACCAGCAGGTCTGGGCCTAGCGCCGAACCGGAATACAATGAGCAGTTCTTC. Its translation is CATSRSGPSAEPEYNEQFF.

The rearrangement joins TRBV28 to TRBJ2-3, with 8 bases that match TRBD1. J lost 2 bases, V lost 4 bases, and 5 bases had no gene match. This CDR3 is built from 15 residues. CDR1 is MDHEN and CDR2 is SYDVKM in the germline V gene. The CDR3 bases are TGTGCCAGCAGTTCAGGGGGCGTTCCCACAGATACGCAGTATTTT. Translated: CASSSGGVPTDTQYF.

As to this clone: Compared with germline, one end of the junction differs, possibly owing to a read error. V usage is TRBV5-6 and J usage is TRBJ2-4; TRBD1 agrees at 10 bases. Germline loops: CDR1 SGHDT, CDR2 YYEEEE. The CDR3 is 14 residues long. The CDR3 bases are TGTGCCAGCAGCTCGACAGGGGGCAAAAACAGTCAGTACTTC. Amino acids: CASSSTGGKNSQYF.

CDR3 in amino acids: CASSPRGEGGQPQHF. CDR3 DNA sequence: TGTGCCAGCTCACCACGGGGGGAGGGCGGTCAGCCCCAGCATTTT. The chain joins TRBV18 to TRBJ1-5, with D possibly being TRBD1 (5 bases). CDR3 size: 15 residues. V was clipped by 1 base and J by 6 bases, with 13 bases between them. Germline lookup yields CDR1 KGHSH and CDR2 LQKENI. Variable domain in full (rest from reference TRBV18 and TRBJ1-5): NAGVMQNPRHLVRRRGQEARLRCSPMKGHSHVYWYRQLPEEGLKFMVYLQKENIIDESGMPKERFSAEFPKEGPSILRIQQVVRGDSAAYFCASSPRGEGGQPQHFGDGTRLSIL.

The CDR3 loop reads CASSTWTGTNYGYTF. The CDR3 DNA reads as TGTGCCAGCAGTACCTGGACAGGAACAAACTATGGCTACACCTTC. V and J are TRBV28 and TRBJ1-2, with TRBD1 matching 7 bases. The germline V gene has CDR1 MDHEN and CDR2 SYDVKM. Trimming took 5 bases from V and 2 from J; bases not matched to a gene: 8. CDR3 length: 15 residues.

The chain recombines TRBV5-6 with TRBJ1-1; D perhaps matches TRBD1 (6 bases). The V and J ends lost 4 bases and 6 bases respectively, with 19 bases between them. Germline V gene data show CDR1 as SGHDT and CDR2 as YYEEEE. The CDR3 sequence is 15 residues long. The CDR3 protein is CASSPPGTLVSEAFF. CDR3 sequence (DNA): TGTGCCAGCAGCCCCCCCGGGACATTAGTGTCTGAAGCTTTCTTT. Full variable domain (remainder filled in from reference TRBV5-6 and TRBJ1-1): DAGVTQSPTHLIKTRGQQVTLRCSPKSGHDTVSWYQQALGQGPQFIFQYYEEEERQRGNFPDRFSGHQFPNYSSELNVNALLLGDSALYLCASSPPGTLVSEAFFGQGTRLTVV.

V gene TRBV7-3 combines with J gene TRBJ2-3; TRBD2 matches at 14 bases. J gave up 3 bases and V 5 bases, and 4 bases lay outside the gene matches. The V gene's germline CDR1 is SGHTA and CDR2 FQGTGA. The CDR3 has 16 residues. The CDR3 loop reads CASSGTSGSGTDTQYF. CDR3 nucleotides: TGTGCCAGCAGCGGGACTAGCGGGAGTGGGACAGATACGCAGTATTTT. Full variable domain (rest looked up from reference TRBV7-3 and TRBJ2-3): GAGVSQTPSNKVTEKGKYVELRCDPISGHTALYWYRQSLGQGPEFLIYFQGTGAADDSGLPNDRFFAVRPEGSVSTLKIQRTERGDSAVYLCASSGTSGSGTDTQYFGPGTRLTVL.